These 14 T cell receptor beta chains were all obtained from the same sample, sequenced in a study of blood T cell repertoires in COVID-19. Measured with immunoSEQ multiplex PCR; TCRdb has only the in-frame clones, and not every one. This table holds around 100,000 clones, more than 70% found once. The sample taken for sequencing was peripheral blood. The receptors here all came from a human donor in a cohort sampled during active COVID-19.

The CDR3 region has the DNA TGTGCCACCAGCAGAGATCGGGGGGCGGATGAAAAACTGTTTTTT. It yields the protein CATSRDRGADEKLFF. The chain has TRBV15 and TRBJ1-4; possibly TRBD1 for D (6 bases). This CDR3 comprises 15 residues. Trimming took off 0 bases at V and 6 bases at J, with 11 bases between the two ends. Per germline, CDR1 LNHNV and CDR2 YYDKDF (reference sequence).

This clone was counted a few times. J is TRBJ2-1 and V is TRBV19, with D possibly TRBD2 on 5 matching bases. Germline V gene sequence: CDR1 LNHDA, CDR2 SQIVND (reference sequence). Trimming removed 7 bases from V and 0 bases from J, with 7 bases in between. This CDR3 spans 13 amino acids. The CDR3 region is CASTRGSYNEQFF. The CDR3 DNA reads as TGTGCCAGTACCCGGGGCTCCTACAATGAGCAGTTCTTC. Together with reference TRBV19 and TRBJ2-1, the CDR3 gives the full variable domain: DGGITQSPKYLFRKEGQNVTLSCEQNLNHDAMYWYRQDPGQGLRLIYYSQIVNDFQKGDIAEGYSVSREKKESFPLTVTSAQKNPTAFYLCASTRGSYNEQFFGPGTRLTVL.

The chain joins TRBV5-4 to TRBJ2-5; TRBD2 matches at 7 bases. In germline, CDR1 is SGHNT, CDR2 YYREEE (reference sequence). Trimming cost V 3 bases and J 4 bases; bases outside gene matches: 15. This CDR3 has 17 amino acids. As DNA, the CDR3 is TGTGCCAGCAGCTGGGGCGGACTAGGGTTCGCCGGAGAGACCCAGTACTTC. This codes for CASSWGGLGFAGETQYF.

This clone was recorded only once. The rearrangement joins TRBV4-1 to TRBJ1-5, with 8 bases that match TRBD1. The CDR3 spans 16 residues. The V gene end was trimmed by 4 bases and the J gene end by 6 bases; junction bases not matched to a gene: 11. Per germline, CDR1 MGHRA and CDR2 YSYEKL. As DNA, the CDR3 is TGCGCCAGCAGCCTAGGACAGGGCGGTACGGCTCAGCCCCAGCATTTT. Translation gives CASSLGQGGTAQPQHF.

The CDR3 loop reads CASSPNRDSFYGYTF. DNA of the CDR3: TGTGCCAGCTCACCCAACCGGGACAGCTTCTATGGCTACACCTTC. V usage is TRBV18 and J usage is TRBJ1-2, with TRBD1 matching 7 bases. From germline, CDR1 is KGHSH and CDR2 LQKENI. The CDR3 is 15 amino acids. Germline trimming cut 3 bases from V and 4 bases from J; bases unmatched to any gene: 8.

This clone was seen only a few times. V is TRBV3-1 (or the pseudogene TRBV3-2) and J is TRBJ2-7; D ambiguous. CDR1 is LGHDT and CDR2 is YNNKEL in the germline V gene (reference sequence). V lost 4 bases and J 1 base, leaving 8 bases between the germline ends. The CDR3 has 13 residues. CDR3 bases: TGTGCCAGCAGCCTAACCGGGTCCTACGAGCAGTACTTC. Translated, it gives CASSLTGSYEQYF.

This clone was detected only once. The rearrangement joins TRBV3-1 (or the pseudogene TRBV3-2) to TRBJ2-5, with no clear D. The CDR3 totals 15 residues. Germline V gives CDR1 LGHDT, CDR2 YNNKEL (reference sequence). Trimming pared 1 base from V and 5 bases from J, leaving 14 bases between. The CDR3 loop reads CASSQVLRPRETQYF. CDR3 DNA: TGTGCCAGCAGCCAAGTGTTAAGGCCCAGGGAGACCCAGTACTTC.

The chain combines TRBV7-8 with TRBJ1-6; D not resolved. This CDR3 contains 15 residues. CDR1 and CDR2 from the germline V gene are SGHVS and FQNEAQ. The V and J ends lost 2 bases and 3 bases respectively, with 8 bases between them. CDR3 nucleotides: TGTGCCAGCAGCTTAACGGGGAACTATAATTCACCCCTCCACTTT. Protein product: CASSLTGNYNSPLHF.

This CDR3 is CASRTGQGTGYTF. The CDR3 DNA reads TGTGCCAGTAGGACGGGACAGGGGACTGGCTACACCTTC. V is TRBV19 and J is TRBJ1-2; 10 nucleotides agree with TRBD1. Looked up from germline, CDR1 is LNHDA and CDR2 is SQIVND (reference sequence). The CDR3 covers 13 residues. V dropped 6 bases and J dropped 7; count of bases not matched to a gene: 5.

The rearrangement uses TRBV14 and TRBJ2-2, with D hard to call. This CDR3 has 12 residues. Germline CDR1 is SGHDN and CDR2 is FVKESK. Trimming took 4 bases from V and 7 from J, leaving 7 bases between them. As DNA, the CDR3 is TGTGCCAGCAGCCCCCTCGGCGGGGAGCTGTTTTTT. It yields the protein CASSPLGGELFF.

This chain joins TRBV7-2 and TRBJ2-7; 7 bases are a match to TRBD1. The CDR3 covers 15 residues. In germline, CDR1 is SGHTA, CDR2 FQGNSA. J was trimmed by 0 bases and V by 5 bases; bases with no gene match: 7. CDR3 amino acids: CASSRPGQSSYEQYF. The CDR3 DNA follows: TGTGCCAGCAGCAGACCGGGACAGAGCTCCTACGAGCAGTACTTC. The full variable domain, rest sourced from reference TRBV7-2 and TRBJ2-7, is GAGVSQSPSNKVTEKGKDVELRCDPISGHTALYWYRQSLGQGLEFLIYFQGNSAPDKSGLPSDRFSAERTGGSVSTLTIQRTQQEDSAVYLCASSRPGQSSYEQYFGPGTRLTVT.

The chain employs TRBV2 and TRBJ2-2; maybe TRBD1 (5 bases). V gave up 5 bases and J gave up 3 bases, with 13 bases separating them. The CDR3 is made up of 15 amino acids. Germline CDR1 and CDR2: SNHLY and FYNNEI. The CDR3 nucleotides are TGTGCCAGCAGTTCTCAGGGTTTAGACACCGGGGAGCTGTTTTTT. Translated: CASSSQGLDTGELFF.

The chain has TRBV3-1 (or the pseudogene TRBV3-2) and TRBJ1-2, with 7 bases that match TRBD1. The CDR3 extends over 14 amino acids. The germline V gene encodes CDR1 LGHDT and CDR2 YNNKEL (reference sequence). Unmatched junction bases numbered 7, after V lost 4 bases and J lost 5 bases. The CDR3 DNA reads TGTGCCAGCAGCCTACCGACAGGGCGGTATGGCTACACCTTC. Protein product: CASSLPTGRYGYTF.

The chain links TRBV16 to TRBJ1-2; no reliable D call. Germline loops: CDR1 KGHSY, CDR2 FQNENV. CDR3 length: 14 residues. V was clipped by 3 bases and J by 0 bases, with 8 bases between them. CDR3 sequence: CASSQLATNYGYTF. In DNA form, the CDR3 reads TGTGCCAGCAGCCAGCTAGCTACTAACTATGGCTACACCTTC.